This T cell receptor beta chain was identified in a study of Graves' ophthalmopathy and Graves' hyperthyroidism. CDR1 and CDR2 from the germline V gene are SEHNR and FQNEAQ (reference sequence). The CDR3 is 14 amino acids. Trimming shortened V by 2 bases and J by 4 bases, and 11 bases separated the two germline ends. This clonotype was counted ten times or more. Amplification of the TCR beta CDR3 regions used RNA transcripts (as template). First-round RT-PCR relied on HTBI primers, and a second-round multiplex PCR came next. TCRdb fed the multiplex PCR reads into MiXCR, producing one record per CDR3 protein. Seen here are approximately 700,000 distinct CDR3 sequences, 35% to 45% observed once, and the top ten hold over 2.5%.

V is TRBV7-9 and J is TRBJ1-1; D is perhaps TRBD1 (6 bases). This sequence originates from an adult man with Graves' ophthalmopathy. The sequenced material came from peripheral blood. The CDR3 nucleotides read TGTGCCAGCAGCTTATCCGGGGGCGTCACTGAAGCTTTCTTT. Translation gives CASSLSGGVTEAFF.